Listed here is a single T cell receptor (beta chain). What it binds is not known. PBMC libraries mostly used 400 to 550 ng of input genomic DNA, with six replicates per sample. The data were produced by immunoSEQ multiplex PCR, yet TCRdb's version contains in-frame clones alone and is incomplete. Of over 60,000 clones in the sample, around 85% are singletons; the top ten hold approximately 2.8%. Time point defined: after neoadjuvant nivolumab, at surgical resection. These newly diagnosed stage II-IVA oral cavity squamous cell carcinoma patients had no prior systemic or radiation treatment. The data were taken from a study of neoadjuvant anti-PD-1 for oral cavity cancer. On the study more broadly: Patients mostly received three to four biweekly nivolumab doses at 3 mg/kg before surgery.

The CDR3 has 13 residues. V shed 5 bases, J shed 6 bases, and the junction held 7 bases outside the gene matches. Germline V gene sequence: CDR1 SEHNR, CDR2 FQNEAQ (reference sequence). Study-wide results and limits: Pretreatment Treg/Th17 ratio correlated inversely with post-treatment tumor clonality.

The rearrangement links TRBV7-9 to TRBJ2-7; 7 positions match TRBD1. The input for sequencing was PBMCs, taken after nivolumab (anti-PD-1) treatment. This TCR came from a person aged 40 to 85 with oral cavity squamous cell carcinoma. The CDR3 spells CASSADRESEQYF. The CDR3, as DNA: TGTGCCAGCAGCGCCGACAGGGAGAGCGAGCAGTACTTC. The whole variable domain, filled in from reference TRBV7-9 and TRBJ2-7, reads DTGVSQNPRHKITKRGQNVTFRCDPISEHNRLYWYRQTLGQGPEFLTYFQNEAQLEKSRLLSDRFSAERPKGSFSTLEIQRTEQGDSAMYLCASSADRESEQYFGPGTRLTVT.